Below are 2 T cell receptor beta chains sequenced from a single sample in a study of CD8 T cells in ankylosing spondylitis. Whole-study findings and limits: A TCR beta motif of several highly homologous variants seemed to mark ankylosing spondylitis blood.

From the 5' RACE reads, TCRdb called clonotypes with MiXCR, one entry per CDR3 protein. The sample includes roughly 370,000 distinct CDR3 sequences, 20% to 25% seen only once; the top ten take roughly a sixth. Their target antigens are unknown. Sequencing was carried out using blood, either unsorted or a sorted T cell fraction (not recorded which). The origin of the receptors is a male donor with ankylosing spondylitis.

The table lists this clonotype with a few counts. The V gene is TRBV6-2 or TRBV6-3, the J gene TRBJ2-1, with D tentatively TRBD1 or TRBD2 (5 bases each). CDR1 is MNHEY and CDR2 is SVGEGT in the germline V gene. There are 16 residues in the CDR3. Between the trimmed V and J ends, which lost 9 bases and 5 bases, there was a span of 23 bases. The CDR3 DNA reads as TGTGCCAGTTACCCACTATTGGGGAGACAGAACAATGAGCAGTTCTTC. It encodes CASYPLLGRQNNEQFF.

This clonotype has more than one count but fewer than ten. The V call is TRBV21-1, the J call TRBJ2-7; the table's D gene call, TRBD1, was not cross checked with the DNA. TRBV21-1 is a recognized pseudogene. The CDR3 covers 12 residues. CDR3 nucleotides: TGTGCCAGCATGGGGGCCTCCTACGAGCAGTACTTC. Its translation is CASMGASYEQYF.